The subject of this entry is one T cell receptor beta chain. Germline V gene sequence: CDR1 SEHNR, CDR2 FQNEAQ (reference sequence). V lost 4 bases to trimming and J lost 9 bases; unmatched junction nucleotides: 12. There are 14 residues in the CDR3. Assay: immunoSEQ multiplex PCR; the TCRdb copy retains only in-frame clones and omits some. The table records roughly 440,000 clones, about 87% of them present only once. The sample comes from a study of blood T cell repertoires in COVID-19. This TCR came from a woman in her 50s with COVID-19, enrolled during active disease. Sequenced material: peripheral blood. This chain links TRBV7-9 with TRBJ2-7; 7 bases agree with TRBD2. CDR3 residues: CASSSQAGLTRQYF. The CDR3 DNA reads TGTGCCAGCAGCTCCCAAGCGGGGCTTACGCGGCAGTACTTC. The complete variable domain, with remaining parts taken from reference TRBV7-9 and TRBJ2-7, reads DTGVSQNPRHKITKRGQNVTFRCDPISEHNRLYWYRQTLGQGPEFLTYFQNEAQLEKSRLLSDRFSAERPKGSFSTLEIQRTEQGDSAMYLCASSSQAGLTRQYFGPGTRLTVT.